The entry that follows covers one T cell receptor (beta chain) sequence. These data come from a study of cytomegalovirus exposure and HLA in healthy donors. PCR primers comprised 60 Vbeta and 13 Jbeta primers. The table came from immunoSEQ multiplex PCR; TCRdb's copy has only in-frame clones and leaves some out. Among 100,000 to 140,000 clones, around 67% were seen once, and the ten largest hold approximately 14%. Material: PBMCs. This TCR came from a woman aged 40 to 50 in good health and CMV-seropositive.

CDR3 sequence reads: CASSSGTGDGEAFF. The CDR3 bases are TGTGCCAGCAGCTCGGGGACAGGGGACGGGGAAGCTTTCTTT. The chain uses TRBV7-9 and TRBJ1-1; 10 bases match TRBD1. Germline-derived CDR1 and CDR2 are SEHNR and FQNEAQ (reference sequence). With V trimmed by 4 bases and J by 8 bases, 7 bases remained unmatched. The CDR3 covers 14 residues. The entire variable domain, with the rest obtained from reference TRBV7-9 and TRBJ1-1, is as follows: DTGVSQNPRHKITKRGQNVTFRCDPISEHNRLYWYRQTLGQGPEFLTYFQNEAQLEKSRLLSDRFSAERPKGSFSTLEIQRTEQGDSAMYLCASSSGTGDGEAFFGQGTRLTVV.